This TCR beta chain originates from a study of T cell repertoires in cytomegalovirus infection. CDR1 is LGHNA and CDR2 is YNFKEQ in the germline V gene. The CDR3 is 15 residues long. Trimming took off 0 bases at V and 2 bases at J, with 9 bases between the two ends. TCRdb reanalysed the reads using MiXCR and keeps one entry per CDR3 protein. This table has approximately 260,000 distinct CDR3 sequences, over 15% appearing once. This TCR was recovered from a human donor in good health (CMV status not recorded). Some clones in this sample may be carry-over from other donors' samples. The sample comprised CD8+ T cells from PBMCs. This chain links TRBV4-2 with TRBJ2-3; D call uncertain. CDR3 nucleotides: TGTGCCAGCAGCCAAGAGGCTAGAAACACAGATACGCAGTATTTT. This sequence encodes CASSQEARNTDTQYF.